This T cell receptor (beta chain) was retrieved from a study of cytomegalovirus exposure and HLA in healthy donors. Study outcomes and limitations: Later, an analysis showed that TCR beta chains associated with HLA were more clonally expanded than others that were equally common. Analyzed later, most CMV-associated TCR beta chains appeared HLA-restricted. Available immune exposure information covered CMV serostatus only. In a later analysis, V- and J-gene trimming of beta chains associated with a DCLRE1C missense variant, replicated independently.

As to this clone: Its antigen is unidentified.

The CDR3 is 14 residues long. Germline V CDR1 and CDR2: SNHLY, FYNNEI. The V and J ends lost 11 bases and 7 bases respectively, with 21 bases between them. 13 Jbeta primers and 60 Vbeta primers were used for the PCR. Sequencing used immunoSEQ multiplex PCR; TCRdb keeps in-frame clones, though not all of them. Here the sample spans about 270,000 clones, roughly 70% being singletons. The sequence came from a female donor in good health and CMV-seronegative. The specimen was PBMCs. The rearrangement joins TRBV2 to TRBJ2-1, with a possible D match to TRBD2 (6 bases). The CDR3 DNA reads as TGTGCCCTAACTAGGACCCCGGCGGGGAATGAGCAGTTCTTC. Amino acids: CALTRTPAGNEQFF. The full variable domain, with the rest looked up from reference TRBV2 and TRBJ2-1, is EPEVTQTPSHQVTQMGQEVILRCVPISNHLYFYWYRQILGQKVEFLVSFYNNEISEKSEIFDDQFSVERPDGSNFTLKIRSTKLEDSAMYFCALTRTPAGNEQFFGPGTRLTVL.